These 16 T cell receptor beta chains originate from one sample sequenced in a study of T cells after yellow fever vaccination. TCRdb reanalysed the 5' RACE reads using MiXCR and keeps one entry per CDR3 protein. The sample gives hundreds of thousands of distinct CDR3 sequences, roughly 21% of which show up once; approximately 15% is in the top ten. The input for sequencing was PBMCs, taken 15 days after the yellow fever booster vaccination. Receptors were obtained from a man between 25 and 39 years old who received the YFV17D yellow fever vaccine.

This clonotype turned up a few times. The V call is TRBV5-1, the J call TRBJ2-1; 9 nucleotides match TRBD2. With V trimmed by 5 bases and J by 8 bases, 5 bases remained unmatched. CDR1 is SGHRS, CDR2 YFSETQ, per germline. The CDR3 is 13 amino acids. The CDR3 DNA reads TGCGCCAGCAGGGATAGCGGGAGCTATGAGCAGTTCTTC. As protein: CASRDSGSYEQFF. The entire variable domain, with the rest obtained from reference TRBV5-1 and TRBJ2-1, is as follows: KAGVTQTPRYLIKTRGQQVTLSCSPISGHRSVSWYQQTPGQGLQFLFEYFSETQRNKGNFPGRFSGRQFSNSRSEMNVSTLELGDSALYLCASRDSGSYEQFFGPGTRLTVL.

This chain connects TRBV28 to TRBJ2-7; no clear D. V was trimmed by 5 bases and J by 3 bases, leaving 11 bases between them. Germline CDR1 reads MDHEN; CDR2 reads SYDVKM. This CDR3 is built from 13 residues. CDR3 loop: CASSGKANYEQYF. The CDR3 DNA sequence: TGTGCCAGCAGTGGTAAGGCAAACTACGAGCAGTACTTC. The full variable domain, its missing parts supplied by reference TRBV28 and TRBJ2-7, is DVKVTQSSRYLVKRTGEKVFLECVQDMDHENMFWYRQDPGLGLRLIYFSYDVKMKEKGDIPEGYSVSREKKERFSLILESASTNQTSMYLCASSGKANYEQYFGPGTRLTVT.

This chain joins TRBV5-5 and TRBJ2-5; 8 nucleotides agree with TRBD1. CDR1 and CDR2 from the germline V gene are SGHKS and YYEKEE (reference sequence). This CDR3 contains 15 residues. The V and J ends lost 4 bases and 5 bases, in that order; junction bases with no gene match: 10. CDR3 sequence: CASSPGDRMVETQYF. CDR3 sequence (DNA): TGTGCCAGCAGCCCAGGGGACAGGATGGTCGAGACCCAGTACTTC.

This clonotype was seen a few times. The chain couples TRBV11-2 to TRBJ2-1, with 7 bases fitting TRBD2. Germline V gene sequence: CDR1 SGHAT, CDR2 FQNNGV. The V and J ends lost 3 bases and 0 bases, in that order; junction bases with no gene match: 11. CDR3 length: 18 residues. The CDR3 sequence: CASSFPGQGGGSYNEQFF. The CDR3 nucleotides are TGTGCCAGCAGCTTTCCAGGTCAGGGCGGGGGCTCCTACAATGAGCAGTTCTTC.

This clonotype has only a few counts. The CDR3, as DNA: TGCAGTGCGGTCGGGACTAGCGGGAGGGATCCCCTTAGCGGGCAGTTCTTC. Translating it yields CSAVGTSGRDPLSGQFF. The chain recombines TRBV20-1 with TRBJ2-1; 16 positions match TRBD2. CDR1 and CDR2 (germline): DFQATT, SNEGSKA (reference sequence). This CDR3 is 17 amino acids long. After removal of 6 bases from V and 12 bases from J, the junction contained 17 bases not matched to a gene.

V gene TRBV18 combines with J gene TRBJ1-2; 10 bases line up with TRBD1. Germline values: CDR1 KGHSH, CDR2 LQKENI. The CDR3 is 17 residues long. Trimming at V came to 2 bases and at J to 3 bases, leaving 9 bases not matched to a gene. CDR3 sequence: CASSPVPGQGYHYGYTF. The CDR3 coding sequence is TGTGCCAGCTCACCAGTACCGGGACAGGGGTACCACTATGGCTACACCTTC.

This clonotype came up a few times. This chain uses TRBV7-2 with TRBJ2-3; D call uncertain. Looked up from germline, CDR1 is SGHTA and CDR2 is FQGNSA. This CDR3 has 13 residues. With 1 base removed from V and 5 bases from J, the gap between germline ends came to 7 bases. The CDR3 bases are TGTGCCAGCAGCTTAGGACAAGGAGATACGCAGTATTTT. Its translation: CASSLGQGDTQYF.

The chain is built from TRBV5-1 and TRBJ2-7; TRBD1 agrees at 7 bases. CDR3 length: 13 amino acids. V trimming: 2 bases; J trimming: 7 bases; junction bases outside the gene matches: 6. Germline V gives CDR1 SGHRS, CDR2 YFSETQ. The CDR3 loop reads CASSFSGGLEQYF. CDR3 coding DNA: TGCGCCAGCAGCTTTTCAGGGGGTTTAGAGCAGTACTTC.

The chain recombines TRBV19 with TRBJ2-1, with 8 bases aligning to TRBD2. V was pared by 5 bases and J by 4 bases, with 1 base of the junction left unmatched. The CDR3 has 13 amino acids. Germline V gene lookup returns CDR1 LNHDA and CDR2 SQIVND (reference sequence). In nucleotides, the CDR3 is TGTGCCAGTAGTGTAGCGGGGTACAATGAGCAGTTCTTC. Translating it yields CASSVAGYNEQFF.

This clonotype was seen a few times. CDR3 protein: CASSFRMGGGNTEAFF. Written as DNA, the CDR3 is TGCGCCAGCAGCTTCAGAATGGGGGGAGGAAACACTGAAGCTTTCTTT. The gene calls are TRBV5-1 and TRBJ1-1; a weak D match, TRBD1 (5 bases). Germline CDR1 is SGHRS and CDR2 is YFSETQ. V lost 2 bases to trimming and J lost 2 bases, with 16 bases between them. CDR3 length: 16 amino acids.

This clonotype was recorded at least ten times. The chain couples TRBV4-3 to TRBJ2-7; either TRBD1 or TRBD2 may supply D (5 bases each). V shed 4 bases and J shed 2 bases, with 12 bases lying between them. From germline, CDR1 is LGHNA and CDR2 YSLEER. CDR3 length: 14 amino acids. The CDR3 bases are TGCGCCAGCAGCCTAAGGGACGGCCCCTACGAGCAGTACTTC. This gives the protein CASSLRDGPYEQYF.

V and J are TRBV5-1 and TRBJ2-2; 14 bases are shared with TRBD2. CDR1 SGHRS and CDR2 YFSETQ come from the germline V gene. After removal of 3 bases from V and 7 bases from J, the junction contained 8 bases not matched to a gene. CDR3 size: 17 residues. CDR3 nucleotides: TGCGCCAGCAGCTCAGCGGGACTAGCGGGAGTAGGCGGGGAGCTGTTTTTT. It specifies CASSSAGLAGVGGELFF.

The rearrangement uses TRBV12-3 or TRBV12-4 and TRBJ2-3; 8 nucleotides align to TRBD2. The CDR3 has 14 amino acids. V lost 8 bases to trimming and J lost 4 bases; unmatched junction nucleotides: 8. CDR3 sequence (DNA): TGTGCCAGCGGACTAGCCCGGGGACCAGATACGCAGTATTTT. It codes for CASGLARGPDTQYF.

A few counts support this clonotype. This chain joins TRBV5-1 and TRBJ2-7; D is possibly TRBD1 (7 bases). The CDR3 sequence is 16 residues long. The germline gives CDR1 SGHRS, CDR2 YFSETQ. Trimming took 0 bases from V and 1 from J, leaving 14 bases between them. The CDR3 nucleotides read TGCGCCAGCAGCTTGGCCCTGACAGGGAGGTCCTACGAGCAGTACTTC. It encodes CASSLALTGRSYEQYF. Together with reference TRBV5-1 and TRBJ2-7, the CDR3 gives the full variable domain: KAGVTQTPRYLIKTRGQQVTLSCSPISGHRSVSWYQQTPGQGLQFLFEYFSETQRNKGNFPGRFSGRQFSNSRSEMNVSTLELGDSALYLCASSLALTGRSYEQYFGPGTRLTVT.

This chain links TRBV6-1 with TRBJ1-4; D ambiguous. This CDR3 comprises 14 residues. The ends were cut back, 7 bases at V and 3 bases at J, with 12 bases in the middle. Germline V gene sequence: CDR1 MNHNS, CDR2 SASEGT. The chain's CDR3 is CASTPGWANEKLFF. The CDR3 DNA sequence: TGTGCCAGCACCCCGGGGTGGGCTAATGAAAAACTGTTTTTT.

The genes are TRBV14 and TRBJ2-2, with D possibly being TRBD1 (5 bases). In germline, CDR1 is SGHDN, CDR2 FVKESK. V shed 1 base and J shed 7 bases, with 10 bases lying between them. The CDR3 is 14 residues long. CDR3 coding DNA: TGTGCCAGCAGCCAAGTTAACAGGAACGGGGAGCTGTTTTTT. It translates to CASSQVNRNGELFF.